The rows below give T cell receptor beta chains drawn from one sample of a study of blood T cells in healthy people across ages. Each CDR3 protein gets one entry after TCRdb re-called the 5' RACE reads with MiXCR. The sample lists approximately 1.5 million distinct CDR3 sequences; around 36% were seen once. What was sequenced was blood. All receptors come from a woman aged 25 to 39 in good health. Each CDR3 is given without its conserved first and last residue. The D gene is left open where the match is weak.

TRBV28	TRBJ1-2	TRBD1	ASSSAAKGQGSHYGYT
TRBV7-9	TRBJ2-5	NA	ASRTGWETQY
TRBV9	TRBJ2-3	TRBD2	ASSVLGLAVDTQY
TRBV28	TRBJ2-7	NA	ASSLRPLIYEQY
TRBV10-3	TRBJ2-2	NA	AITPGYTGELF
TRBV7-6	TRBJ2-7	NA	ASSWSDSSYEQY
TRBV14	TRBJ2-1	NA	ASSQLDPYRDPNEQF
TRBV7-9	TRBJ2-7	NA	ASSADYEQY
TRBV11-3	TRBJ2-1	TRBD2	ASSDRTSDHNEQF
TRBV6-1	TRBJ1-1	NA	ASSEAREGGTTGAF
TRBV15	TRBJ2-7	NA	ATSRGASEIATYEQY
TRBV5-1	TRBJ2-5	NA	ASSLNGQQETQY
TRBV20-1	TRBJ2-2	TRBD1	SAPDRNTGERF
TRBV29-1	TRBJ2-7	NA	SVEGSSSYEQY
TRBV28	TRBJ2-1	TRBD2	ASSLSGTRGEQF
TRBV12-3/TRBV12-4	TRBJ2-7	NA	ASRSKGFSYEQY
TRBV20-1	TRBJ2-3	TRBD1	SARGTAGSDTQY
TRBV30	TRBJ2-5	NA	AWSLGGFQETQY
TRBV7-9	TRBJ2-1	NA	AGSLALSSHNEQF
TRBV4-2	TRBJ2-3	TRBD2	ASSQGEAAGGTQY
TRBV6-1	TRBJ2-5	NA	ASSEGLLETQY
TRBV2	TRBJ1-1	NA	ASSGDDTEAF
TRBV12-3/TRBV12-4	TRBJ2-5	TRBD1	ASSSDRELEHFQETQY
TRBV29-1	TRBJ2-1	TRBD2	SVEAPPSSGGSSYNEQF
TRBV7-9	TRBJ2-2	TRBD2	ASSTRTSGSVRTGELF
TRBV7-2	TRBJ2-3	TRBD2	ASSFSGRRGTDTQY
TRBV28	TRBJ1-1	TRBD1	ASSLSPQGGAEAF
TRBV5-1	TRBJ1-2	TRBD1	ASSLGPGQVYGYT
TRBV5-1	TRBJ2-1	NA	ASSLEGQGNNEQF
TRBV11-2	TRBJ2-7	NA	ASSFPPGSGRASYEQY
TRBV12-3/TRBV12-4	TRBJ1-2	TRBD1	ASTFQTGPSSGGYT
TRBV7-9	TRBJ2-1	TRBD1	ASSFDPGQGKNEQF
TRBV3-1	TRBJ1-5	NA	ASGKQGSQPQH
TRBV20-1	TRBJ2-5	NA	SASVGHDSKTQY
TRBV12-3/TRBV12-4	TRBJ1-5	NA	ASSIGPLLNQPQH
TRBV7-9	TRBJ2-1	TRBD1	ASSRGQAAYNEQF
TRBV10-3	TRBJ1-2	TRBD1	AISGTGGDGYGYT
TRBV27	TRBJ1-6	NA	ASSRIEVKGNSPLH
TRBV6-1	TRBJ2-5	NA	ASSEKAQETQY
TRBV28	TRBJ2-7	NA	ASSPGGSLSEAQY
TRBV2	NA	NA	ASRAFLSPYEQY
TRBV27	TRBJ2-1	NA	ASSFSPASHEQF
TRBV12-5	TRBJ2-7	NA	ASGFSRDGSYEQY
TRBV27	TRBJ2-1	NA	ASSLTGTNEQF
TRBV9	TRBJ2-5	TRBD2	ASSPSPAGGGETQY
TRBV20-1	TRBJ2-3	TRBD2	SASGLLAGTDTQY
TRBV18	TRBJ1-6	NA	ASSPLPRVTDSPPH
TRBV2	TRBJ1-1	TRBD1	ASSMTGEANTEAF
TRBV5-6	TRBJ2-1	NA	ASSPKGGLSYNEQF
TRBV20-1	TRBJ2-3	NA	SARDSRTLDTQY
TRBV2	TRBJ2-5	TRBD1	ATKSGTGGETQY
TRBV4-1	TRBJ2-3	NA	ASSQGRGARDTQY